What follows is one TCR beta chain and its context. The source of the sample is a study of shared clonotypes between healthy human individuals. About the research overall: Each donor's CD4 naive and CD4 memory cells filled three plates apiece, CD8 naive two, and CD8 memory one.

V dropped 2 bases and J dropped 4; count of bases not matched to a gene: 16. Germline CDR1 reads MDHEN; CDR2 reads SYDVKM. The CDR3 length is 19 residues. Assay: immunoSEQ multiplex PCR; the TCRdb copy retains only in-frame clones and omits some. Of roughly 1,500,000 clones detected, 95% to 99% appear once; the ten largest clones hold about 0.45%. Naive CD45RA+ and memory CD45RA-negative subsets were split from CD4+ cells. The chain links TRBV28 to TRBJ1-5, with TRBD1 identical over 8 bases. This receptor was identified in a man aged 25 to 40 in good health. Source material: naive CD4+ T cells sorted from blood. This sample's subset: CD45RA+ positively selected. CDR3 sequence (DNA): TGTGCCAGCAGTTTAGTGAAGACAGGGGCCCAACCACCGAATCAGCCCCAGCATTTT. This sequence encodes CASSLVKTGAQPPNQPQHF.